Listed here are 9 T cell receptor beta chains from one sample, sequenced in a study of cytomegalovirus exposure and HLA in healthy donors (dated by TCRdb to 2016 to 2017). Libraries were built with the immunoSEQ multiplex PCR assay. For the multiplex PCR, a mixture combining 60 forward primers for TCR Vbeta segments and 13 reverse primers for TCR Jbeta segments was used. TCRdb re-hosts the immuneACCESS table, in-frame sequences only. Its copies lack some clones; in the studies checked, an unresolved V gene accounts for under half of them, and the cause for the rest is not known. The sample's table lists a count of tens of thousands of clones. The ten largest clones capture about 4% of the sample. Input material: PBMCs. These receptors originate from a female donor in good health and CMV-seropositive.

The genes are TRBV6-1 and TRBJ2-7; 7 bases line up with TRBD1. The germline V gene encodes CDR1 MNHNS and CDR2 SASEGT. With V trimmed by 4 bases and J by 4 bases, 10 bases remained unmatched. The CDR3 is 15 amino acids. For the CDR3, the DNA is TGTGCCAGCAGTGGAGGGACAGCCTCTGTTTACGAGCAGTACTTC. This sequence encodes CASSGGTASVYEQYF.

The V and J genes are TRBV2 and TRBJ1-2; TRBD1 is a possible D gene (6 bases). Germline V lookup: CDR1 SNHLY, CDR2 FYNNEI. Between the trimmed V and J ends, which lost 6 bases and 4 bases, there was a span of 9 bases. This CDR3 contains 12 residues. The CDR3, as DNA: TGTGCCAGCAGCGGACAGACCTATGGCTACACCTTC. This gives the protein CASSGQTYGYTF. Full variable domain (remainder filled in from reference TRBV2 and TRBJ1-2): EPEVTQTPSHQVTQMGQEVILRCVPISNHLYFYWYRQILGQKVEFLVSFYNNEISEKSEIFDDQFSVERPDGSNFTLKIRSTKLEDSAMYFCASSGQTYGYTFGSGTRLTVV.

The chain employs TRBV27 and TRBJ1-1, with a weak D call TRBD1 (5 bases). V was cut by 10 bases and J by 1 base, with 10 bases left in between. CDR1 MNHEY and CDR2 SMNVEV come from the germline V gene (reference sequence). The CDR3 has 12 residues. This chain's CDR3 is CATLGGNTEAFF. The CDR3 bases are TGTGCCACCCTGGGGGGGAACACTGAAGCTTTCTTT.

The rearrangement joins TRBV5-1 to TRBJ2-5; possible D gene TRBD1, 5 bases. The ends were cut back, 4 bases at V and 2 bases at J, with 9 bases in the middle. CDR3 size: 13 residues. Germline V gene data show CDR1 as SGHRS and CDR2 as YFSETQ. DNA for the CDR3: TGCGCCAGCAGCCCCGGACAACAAGAGACCCAGTACTTC. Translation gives CASSPGQQETQYF.

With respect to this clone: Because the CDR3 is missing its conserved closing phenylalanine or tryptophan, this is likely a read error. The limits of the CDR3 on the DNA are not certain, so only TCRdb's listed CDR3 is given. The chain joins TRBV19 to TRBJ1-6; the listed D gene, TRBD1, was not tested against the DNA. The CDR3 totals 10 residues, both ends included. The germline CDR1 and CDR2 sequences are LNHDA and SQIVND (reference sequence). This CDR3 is CASSIRDRVV.

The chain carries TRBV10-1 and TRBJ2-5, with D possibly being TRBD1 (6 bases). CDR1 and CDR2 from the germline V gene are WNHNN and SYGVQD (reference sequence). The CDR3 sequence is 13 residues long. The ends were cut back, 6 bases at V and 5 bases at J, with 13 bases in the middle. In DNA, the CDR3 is TGCGCCAGCAGCAGACAGGTCCGGGAGACCCAGTACTTC. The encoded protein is CASSRQVRETQYF.

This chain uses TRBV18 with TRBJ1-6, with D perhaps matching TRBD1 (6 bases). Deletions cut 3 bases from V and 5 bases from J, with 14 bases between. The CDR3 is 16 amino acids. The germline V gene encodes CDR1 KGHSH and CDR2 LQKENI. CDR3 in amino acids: CASSPRDIGDNSPLHF. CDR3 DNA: TGTGCCAGCTCACCCCGGGACATTGGAGATAATTCACCCCTCCACTTT.

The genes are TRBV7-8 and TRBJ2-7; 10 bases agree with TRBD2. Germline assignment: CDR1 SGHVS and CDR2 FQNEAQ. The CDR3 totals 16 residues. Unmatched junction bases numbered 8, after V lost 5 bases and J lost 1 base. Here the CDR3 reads CASSPRTSGRSYEQYF. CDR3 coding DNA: TGTGCCAGCAGCCCAAGGACTAGCGGTAGGTCCTACGAGCAGTACTTC. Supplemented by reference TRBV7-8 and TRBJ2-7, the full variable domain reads GAGVSQSPRYKVAKRGQDVALRCDPISGHVSLFWYQQALGQGPEFLTYFQNEAQLDKSGLPSDRFFAERPEGSVSTLKIQRTQQEDSAVYLCASSPRTSGRSYEQYFGPGTRLTVT.

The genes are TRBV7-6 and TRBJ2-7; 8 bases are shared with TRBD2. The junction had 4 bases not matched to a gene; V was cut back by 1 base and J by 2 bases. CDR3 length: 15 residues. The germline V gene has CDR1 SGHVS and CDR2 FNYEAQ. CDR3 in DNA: TGTGCCAGCAGCTTAGGGACTAGCCATACCTACGAGCAGTACTTC. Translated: CASSLGTSHTYEQYF.